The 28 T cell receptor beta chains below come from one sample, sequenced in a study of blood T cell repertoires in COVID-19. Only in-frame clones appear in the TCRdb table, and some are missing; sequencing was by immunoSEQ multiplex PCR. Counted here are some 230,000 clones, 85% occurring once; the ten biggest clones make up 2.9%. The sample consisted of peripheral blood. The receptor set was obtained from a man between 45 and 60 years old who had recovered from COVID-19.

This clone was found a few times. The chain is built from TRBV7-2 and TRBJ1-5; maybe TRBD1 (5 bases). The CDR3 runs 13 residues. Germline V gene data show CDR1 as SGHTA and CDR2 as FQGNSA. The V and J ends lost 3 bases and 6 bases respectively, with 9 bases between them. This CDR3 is CASSLWGGQPQHF. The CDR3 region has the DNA TGTGCCAGCAGCTTGTGGGGCGGTCAGCCCCAGCATTTT.

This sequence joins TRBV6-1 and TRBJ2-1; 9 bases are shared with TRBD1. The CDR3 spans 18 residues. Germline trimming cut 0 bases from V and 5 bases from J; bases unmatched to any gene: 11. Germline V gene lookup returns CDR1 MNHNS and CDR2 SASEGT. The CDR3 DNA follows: TGTGCCAGCAGTGAAGCCTACCGTGGGACAGGGTATAACAATGAGCAGTTCTTC. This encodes CASSEAYRGTGYNNEQFF.

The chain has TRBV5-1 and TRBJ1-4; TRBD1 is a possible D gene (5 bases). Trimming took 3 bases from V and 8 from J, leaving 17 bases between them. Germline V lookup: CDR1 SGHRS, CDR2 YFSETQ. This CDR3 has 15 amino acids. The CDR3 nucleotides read TGCGCCAGCAGCTCAACCGGGACTCGGGGCGAAAAACTGTTTTTT. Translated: CASSSTGTRGEKLFF.

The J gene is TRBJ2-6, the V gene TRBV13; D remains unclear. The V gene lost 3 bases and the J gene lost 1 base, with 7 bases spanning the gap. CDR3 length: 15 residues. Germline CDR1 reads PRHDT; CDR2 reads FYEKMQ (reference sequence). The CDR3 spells CASSFRTSGANVLTF. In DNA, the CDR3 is TGTGCCAGCAGCTTCCGCACTTCTGGGGCCAACGTCCTGACTTTC.

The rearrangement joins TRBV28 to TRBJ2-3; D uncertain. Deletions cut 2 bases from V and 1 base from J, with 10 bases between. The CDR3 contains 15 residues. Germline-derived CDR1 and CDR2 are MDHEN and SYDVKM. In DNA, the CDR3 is TGTGCCAGCAGTTTACTAGTAGGCGGCACAGATACGCAGTATTTT. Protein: CASSLLVGGTDTQYF. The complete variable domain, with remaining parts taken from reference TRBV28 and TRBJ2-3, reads DVKVTQSSRYLVKRTGEKVFLECVQDMDHENMFWYRQDPGLGLRLIYFSYDVKMKEKGDIPEGYSVSREKKERFSLILESASTNQTSMYLCASSLLVGGTDTQYFGPGTRLTVL.

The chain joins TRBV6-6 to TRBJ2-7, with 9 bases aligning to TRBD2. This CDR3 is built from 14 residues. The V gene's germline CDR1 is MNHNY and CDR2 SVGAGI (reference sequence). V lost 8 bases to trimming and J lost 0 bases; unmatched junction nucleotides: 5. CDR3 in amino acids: CASGRLADSYEQYF. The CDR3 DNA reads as TGTGCCAGCGGGAGACTAGCGGACTCCTACGAGCAGTACTTC.

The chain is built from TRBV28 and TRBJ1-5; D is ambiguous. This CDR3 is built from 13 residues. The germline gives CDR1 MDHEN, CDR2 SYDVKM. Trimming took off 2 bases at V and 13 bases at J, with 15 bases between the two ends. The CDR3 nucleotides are TGTGCCAGCAGTTTAGAAAGCCCCCCGATACAGCATTTT. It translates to CASSLESPPIQHF.

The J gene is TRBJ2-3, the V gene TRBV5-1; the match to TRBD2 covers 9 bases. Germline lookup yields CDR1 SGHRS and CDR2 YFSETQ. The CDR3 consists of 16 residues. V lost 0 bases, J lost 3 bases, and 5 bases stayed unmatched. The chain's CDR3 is CASSLERGANTDTQYF. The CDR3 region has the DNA TGCGCCAGCAGCTTGGAGCGGGGGGCGAATACAGATACGCAGTATTTT.

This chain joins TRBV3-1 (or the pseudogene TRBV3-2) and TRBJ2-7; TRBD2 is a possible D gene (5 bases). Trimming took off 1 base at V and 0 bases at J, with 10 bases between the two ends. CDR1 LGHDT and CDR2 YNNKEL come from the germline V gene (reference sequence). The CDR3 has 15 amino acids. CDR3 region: CASSQGRRSSYEQYF. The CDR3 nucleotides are TGTGCCAGCAGCCAAGGAAGGAGGAGCTCCTACGAGCAGTACTTC.

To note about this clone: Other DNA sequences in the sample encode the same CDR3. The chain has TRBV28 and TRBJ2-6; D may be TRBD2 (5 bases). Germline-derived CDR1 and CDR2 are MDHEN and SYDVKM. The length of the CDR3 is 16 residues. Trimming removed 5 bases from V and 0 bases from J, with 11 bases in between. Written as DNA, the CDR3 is TGTGCCAGCAGTCCCCCACGGGGCTCTGGGGCCAACGTCCTGACTTTC. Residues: CASSPPRGSGANVLTF.

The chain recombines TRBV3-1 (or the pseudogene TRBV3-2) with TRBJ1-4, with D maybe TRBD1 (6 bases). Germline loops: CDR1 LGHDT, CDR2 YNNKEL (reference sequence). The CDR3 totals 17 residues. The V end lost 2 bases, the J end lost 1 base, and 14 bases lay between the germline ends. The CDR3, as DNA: TGTGCCAGCAGCCAATTTTCCAGGGGAATAACTAATGAAAAACTGTTTTTT. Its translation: CASSQFSRGITNEKLFF.

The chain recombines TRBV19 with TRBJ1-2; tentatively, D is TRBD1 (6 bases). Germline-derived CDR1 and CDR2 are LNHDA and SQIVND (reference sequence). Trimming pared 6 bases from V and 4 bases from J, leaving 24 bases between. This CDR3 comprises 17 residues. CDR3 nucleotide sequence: TGTGCCAGTAGCCTTAGGGGGACGAGTTGGGGCTCCTATGGCTACACCTTC. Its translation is CASSLRGTSWGSYGYTF.

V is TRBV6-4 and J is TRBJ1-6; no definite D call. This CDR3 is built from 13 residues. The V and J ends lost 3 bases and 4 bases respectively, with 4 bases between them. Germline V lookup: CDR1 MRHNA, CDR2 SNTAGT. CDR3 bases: TGTGCCAGCAGTGAACAGTATAATTCACCCCTCCACTTT. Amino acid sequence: CASSEQYNSPLHF.

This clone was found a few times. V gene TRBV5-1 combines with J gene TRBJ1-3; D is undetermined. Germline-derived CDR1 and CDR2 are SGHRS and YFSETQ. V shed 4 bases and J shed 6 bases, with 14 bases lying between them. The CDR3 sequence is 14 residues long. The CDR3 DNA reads TGCGCCAGCAGCCCTCTCAGCGGGGAAAACACCATATATTTT. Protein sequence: CASSPLSGENTIYF.

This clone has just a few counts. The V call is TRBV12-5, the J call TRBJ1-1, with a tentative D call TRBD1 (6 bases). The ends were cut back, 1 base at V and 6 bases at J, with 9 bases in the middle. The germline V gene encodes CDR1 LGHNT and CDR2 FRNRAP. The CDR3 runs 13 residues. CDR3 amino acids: CASGLGGLAEAFF. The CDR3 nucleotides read TGTGCTAGTGGTTTGGGGGGGCTGGCTGAAGCTTTCTTT.

The CDR3 DNA sequence: TGTGCCAGCAGACAGGGGGGAGATCAGCCCCAGCATTTT. Amino acids: CASRQGGDQPQHF. The chain combines TRBV7-8 with TRBJ1-5; 8 positions agree with TRBD1. From germline, CDR1 is SGHVS and CDR2 FQNEAQ. The CDR3 consists of 13 residues. V gave up 6 bases and J gave up 5 bases; unmatched junction bases: 3.

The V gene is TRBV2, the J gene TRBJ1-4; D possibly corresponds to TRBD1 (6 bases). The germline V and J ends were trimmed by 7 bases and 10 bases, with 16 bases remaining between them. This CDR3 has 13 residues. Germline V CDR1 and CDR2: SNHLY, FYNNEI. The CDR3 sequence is CASTTQGRGKLFF. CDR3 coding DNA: TGTGCCAGCACGACCCAGGGGAGGGGAAAACTGTTTTTT.

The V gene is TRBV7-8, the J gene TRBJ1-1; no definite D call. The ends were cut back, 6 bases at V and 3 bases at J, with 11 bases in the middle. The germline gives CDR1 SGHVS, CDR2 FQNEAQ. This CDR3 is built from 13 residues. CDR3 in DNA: TGTGCCAGCAGACAATCTAGCGACACTGAAGCTTTCTTT. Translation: CASRQSSDTEAFF.

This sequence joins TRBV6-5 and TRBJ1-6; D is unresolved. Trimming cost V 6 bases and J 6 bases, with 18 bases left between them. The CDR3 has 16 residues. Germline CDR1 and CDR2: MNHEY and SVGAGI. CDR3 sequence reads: CASSYGPGIFNSPLHF. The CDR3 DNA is TGTGCCAGCAGCTACGGGCCGGGGATATTTAATTCACCCCTCCACTTT.

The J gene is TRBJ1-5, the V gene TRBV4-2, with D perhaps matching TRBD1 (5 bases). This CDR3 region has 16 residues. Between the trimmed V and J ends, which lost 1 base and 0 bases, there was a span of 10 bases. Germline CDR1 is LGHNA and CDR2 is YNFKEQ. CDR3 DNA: TGTGCCAGCAGCCAAGGTCAGGGAATTAGCAATCAGCCCCAGCATTTT. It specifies CASSQGQGISNQPQHF.

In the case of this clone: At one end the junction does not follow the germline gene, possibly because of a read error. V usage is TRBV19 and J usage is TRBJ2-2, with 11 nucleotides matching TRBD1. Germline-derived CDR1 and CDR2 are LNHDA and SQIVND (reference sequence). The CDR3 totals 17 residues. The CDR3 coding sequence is TGTGCCAGTACCAACCAAGCCGGGACAGGGGGTTCCGGGAAGCTGTTTTTT. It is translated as CASTNQAGTGGSGKLFF.

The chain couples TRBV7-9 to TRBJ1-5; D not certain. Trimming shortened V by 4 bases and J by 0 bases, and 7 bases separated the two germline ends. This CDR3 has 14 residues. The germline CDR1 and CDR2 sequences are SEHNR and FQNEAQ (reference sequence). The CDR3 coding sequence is TGTGCCAGCAGCTCCGTTAATAGCAATCAGCCCCAGCATTTT. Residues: CASSSVNSNQPQHF.

The DNA of the CDR3 is TGTGCCTGGAATAGCCAATCGAGAGATACGCAGTATTTT. Translation: CAWNSQSRDTQYF. This rearrangement joins TRBV30 to TRBJ2-3; D is ambiguous. The CDR3 runs 13 residues. Trimming took off 4 bases at V and 5 bases at J, with 13 bases between the two ends. Germline lookup yields CDR1 GTSNPN and CDR2 SVGIG (reference sequence).

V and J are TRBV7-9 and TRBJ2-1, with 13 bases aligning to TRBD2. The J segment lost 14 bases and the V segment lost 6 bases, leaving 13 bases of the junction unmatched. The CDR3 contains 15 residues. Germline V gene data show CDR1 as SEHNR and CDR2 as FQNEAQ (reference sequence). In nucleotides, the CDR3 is TGTGCCAGCAGTCGTACTAGCGGGAGGGCCCTCTGGAAGTTCTTC. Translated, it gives CASSRTSGRALWKFF.

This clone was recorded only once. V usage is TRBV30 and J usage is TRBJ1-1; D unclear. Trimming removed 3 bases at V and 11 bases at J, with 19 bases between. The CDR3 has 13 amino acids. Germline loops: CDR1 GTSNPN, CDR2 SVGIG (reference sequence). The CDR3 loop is CAWSETSVMRAFF. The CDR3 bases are TGTGCCTGGAGCGAAACATCGGTGATGAGGGCTTTCTTT.

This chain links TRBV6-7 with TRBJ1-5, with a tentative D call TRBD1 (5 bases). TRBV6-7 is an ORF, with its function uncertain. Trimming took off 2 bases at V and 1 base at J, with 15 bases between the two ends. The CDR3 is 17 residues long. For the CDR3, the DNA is TGTGCCAGCAGTTACACAGAAACAGGATTGAGCAATCAGCCCCAGCATTTT. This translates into CASSYTETGLSNQPQHF.

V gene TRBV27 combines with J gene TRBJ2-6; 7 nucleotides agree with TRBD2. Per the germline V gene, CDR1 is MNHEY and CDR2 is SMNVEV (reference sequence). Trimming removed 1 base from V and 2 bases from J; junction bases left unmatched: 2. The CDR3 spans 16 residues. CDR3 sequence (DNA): TGTGCCAGCAGTTTATGGGGGGGAACTGGGGCCAACGTCCTGACTTTC. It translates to CASSLWGGTGANVLTF.

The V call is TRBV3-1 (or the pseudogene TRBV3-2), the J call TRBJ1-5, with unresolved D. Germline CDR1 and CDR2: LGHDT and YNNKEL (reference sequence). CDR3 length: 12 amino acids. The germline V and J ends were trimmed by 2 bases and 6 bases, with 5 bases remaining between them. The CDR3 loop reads CASSQQAQPQHF. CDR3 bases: TGTGCCAGCAGCCAACAGGCTCAGCCCCAGCATTTT.